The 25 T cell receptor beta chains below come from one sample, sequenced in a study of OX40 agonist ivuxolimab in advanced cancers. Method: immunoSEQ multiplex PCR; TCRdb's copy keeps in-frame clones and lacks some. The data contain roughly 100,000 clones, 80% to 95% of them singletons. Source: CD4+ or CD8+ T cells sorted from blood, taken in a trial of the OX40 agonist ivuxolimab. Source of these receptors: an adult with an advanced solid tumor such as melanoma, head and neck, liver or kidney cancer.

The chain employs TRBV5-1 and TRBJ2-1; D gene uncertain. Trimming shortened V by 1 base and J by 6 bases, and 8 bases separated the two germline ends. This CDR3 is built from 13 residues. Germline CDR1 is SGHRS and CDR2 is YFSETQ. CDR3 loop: CASSLSSLNEQFF. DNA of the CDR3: TGCGCCAGCAGCTTGTCGTCCCTCAATGAGCAGTTCTTC.

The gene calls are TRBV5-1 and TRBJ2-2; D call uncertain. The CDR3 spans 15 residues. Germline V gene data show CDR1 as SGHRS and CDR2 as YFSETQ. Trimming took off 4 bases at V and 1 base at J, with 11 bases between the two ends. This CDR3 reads CASSLGQVNTGELFF. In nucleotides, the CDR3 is TGCGCCAGCAGCCTAGGGCAGGTGAACACCGGGGAGCTGTTTTTT. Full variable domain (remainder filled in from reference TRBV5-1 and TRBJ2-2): KAGVTQTPRYLIKTRGQQVTLSCSPISGHRSVSWYQQTPGQGLQFLFEYFSETQRNKGNFPGRFSGRQFSNSRSEMNVSTLELGDSALYLCASSLGQVNTGELFFGEGSRLTVL.

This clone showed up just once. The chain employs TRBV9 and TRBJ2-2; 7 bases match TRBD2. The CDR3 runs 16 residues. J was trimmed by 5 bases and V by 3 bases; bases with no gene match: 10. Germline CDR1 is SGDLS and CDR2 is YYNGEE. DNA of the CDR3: TGTGCCAGCAGCGCTGGGGCGGGAGCCAGTACCGGGGAGCTGTTTTTT. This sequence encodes CASSAGAGASTGELFF.

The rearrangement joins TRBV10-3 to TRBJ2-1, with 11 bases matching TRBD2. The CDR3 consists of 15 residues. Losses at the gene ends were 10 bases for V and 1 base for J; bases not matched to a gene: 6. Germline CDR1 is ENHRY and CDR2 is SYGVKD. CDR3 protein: CATMTSGTSYNEQFF. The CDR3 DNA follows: TGTGCCACGATGACTAGCGGGACATCCTACAATGAGCAGTTCTTC.

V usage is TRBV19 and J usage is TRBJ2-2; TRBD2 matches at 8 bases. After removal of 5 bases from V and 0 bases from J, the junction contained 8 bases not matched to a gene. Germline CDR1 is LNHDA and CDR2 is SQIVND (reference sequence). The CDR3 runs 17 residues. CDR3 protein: CASSSGLAIANTGELFF. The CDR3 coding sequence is TGTGCCAGTAGTTCTGGACTAGCCATAGCGAACACCGGGGAGCTGTTTTTT.

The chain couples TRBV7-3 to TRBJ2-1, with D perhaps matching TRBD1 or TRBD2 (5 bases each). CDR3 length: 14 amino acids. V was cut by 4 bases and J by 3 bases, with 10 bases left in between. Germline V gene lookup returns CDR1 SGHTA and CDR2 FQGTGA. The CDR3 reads CASSSGAGYNEQFF. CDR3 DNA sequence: TGTGCCAGCAGCTCCGGGGCGGGCTACAATGAGCAGTTCTTC.

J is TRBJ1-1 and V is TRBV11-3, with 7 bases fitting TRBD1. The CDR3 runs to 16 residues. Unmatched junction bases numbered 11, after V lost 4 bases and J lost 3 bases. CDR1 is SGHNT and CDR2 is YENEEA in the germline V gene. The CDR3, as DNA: TGTGCCAGCAGCTCCCCGGACAGGTGGATACACACTGAAGCTTTCTTT. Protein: CASSSPDRWIHTEAFF.

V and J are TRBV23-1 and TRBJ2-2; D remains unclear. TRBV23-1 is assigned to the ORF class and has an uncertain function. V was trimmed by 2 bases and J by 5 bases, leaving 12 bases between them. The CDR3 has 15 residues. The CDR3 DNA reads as TGCGCCAGCAGTCAAACGAGGTCGCAAACCGGGGAGCTGTTTTTT. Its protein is CASSQTRSQTGELFF.

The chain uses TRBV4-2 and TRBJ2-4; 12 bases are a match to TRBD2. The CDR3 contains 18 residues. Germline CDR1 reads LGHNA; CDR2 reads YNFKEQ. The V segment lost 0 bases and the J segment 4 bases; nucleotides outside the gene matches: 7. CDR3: CASSQDRLAGELKNIQYF. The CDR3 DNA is TGTGCCAGCAGCCAAGACAGACTAGCGGGAGAATTGAAAAACATTCAGTACTTC.

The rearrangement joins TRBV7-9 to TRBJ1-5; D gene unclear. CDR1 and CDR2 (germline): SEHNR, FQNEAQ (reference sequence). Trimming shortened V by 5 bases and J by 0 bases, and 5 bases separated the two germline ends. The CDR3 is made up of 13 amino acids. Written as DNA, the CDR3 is TGTGCCAGCAGCCGGGATAGCAATCAGCCCCAGCATTTT. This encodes CASSRDSNQPQHF.

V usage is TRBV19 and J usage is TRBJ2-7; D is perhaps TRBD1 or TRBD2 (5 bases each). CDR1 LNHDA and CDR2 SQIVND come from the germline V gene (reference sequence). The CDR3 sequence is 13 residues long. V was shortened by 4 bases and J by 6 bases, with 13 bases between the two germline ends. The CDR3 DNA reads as TGTGCCAGTAGTACCCGGGTCGGGGCCGAGCAGTACTTC. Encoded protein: CASSTRVGAEQYF. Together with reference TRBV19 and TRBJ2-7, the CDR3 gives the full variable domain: DGGITQSPKYLFRKEGQNVTLSCEQNLNHDAMYWYRQDPGQGLRLIYYSQIVNDFQKGDIAEGYSVSREKKESFPLTVTSAQKNPTAFYLCASSTRVGAEQYFGPGTRLTVT.

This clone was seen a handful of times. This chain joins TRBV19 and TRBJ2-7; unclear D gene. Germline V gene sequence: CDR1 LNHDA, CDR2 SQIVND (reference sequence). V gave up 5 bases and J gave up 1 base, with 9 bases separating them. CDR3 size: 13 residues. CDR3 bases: TGTGCCAGTAGTGAGGCGGTATCCTACGAGCAGTACTTC. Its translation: CASSEAVSYEQYF.

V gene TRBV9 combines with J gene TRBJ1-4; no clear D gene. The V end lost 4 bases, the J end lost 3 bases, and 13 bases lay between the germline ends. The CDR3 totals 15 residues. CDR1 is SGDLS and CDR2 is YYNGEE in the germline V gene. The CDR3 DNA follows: TGTGCCAGCAGCCCCCTTGAAAGGGCTAATGAAAAACTGTTTTTT. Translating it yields CASSPLERANEKLFF.

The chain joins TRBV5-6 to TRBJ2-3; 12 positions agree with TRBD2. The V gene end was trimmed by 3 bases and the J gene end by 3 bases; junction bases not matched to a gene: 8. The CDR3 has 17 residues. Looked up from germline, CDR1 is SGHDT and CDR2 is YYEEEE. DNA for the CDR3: TGTGCCAGCAGCTCCTTGACTAGCGGGAGCGGGACAGATACGCAGTATTTT. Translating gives CASSSLTSGSGTDTQYF.

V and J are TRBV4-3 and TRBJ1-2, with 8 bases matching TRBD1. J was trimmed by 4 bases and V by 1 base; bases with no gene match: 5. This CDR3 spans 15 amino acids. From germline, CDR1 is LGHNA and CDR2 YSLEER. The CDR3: CASSQVDRDGYGYTF. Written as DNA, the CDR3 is TGCGCCAGCAGCCAAGTGGACAGGGATGGCTATGGCTACACCTTC.

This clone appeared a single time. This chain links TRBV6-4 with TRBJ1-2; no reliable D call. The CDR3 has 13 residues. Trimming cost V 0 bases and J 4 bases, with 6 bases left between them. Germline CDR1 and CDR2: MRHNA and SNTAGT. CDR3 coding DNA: TGTGCCAGCAGTGACTCTGGCGGCTATGGCTACACCTTC. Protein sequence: CASSDSGGYGYTF.

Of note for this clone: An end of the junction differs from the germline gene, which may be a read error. The DNA for the CDR3 is TGCGCCAGCAGCTTGGGTCCAGCGGGACTATCCAATGAACAGTTCTTC. Translating gives CASSLGPAGLSNEQFF. The genes are TRBV5-1 and TRBJ2-1, with 7 bases aligning to TRBD2. The CDR3 covers 16 residues. The germline V gene has CDR1 SGHRS and CDR2 YFSETQ.

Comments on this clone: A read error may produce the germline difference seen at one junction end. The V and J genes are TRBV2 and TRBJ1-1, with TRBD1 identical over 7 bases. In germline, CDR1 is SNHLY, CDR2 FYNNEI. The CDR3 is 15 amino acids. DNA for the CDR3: TGTGTCAGCATGGTAGAGAGGGCAGGGGGGTCTGAAGCTTTCTTT. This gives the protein CVSMVERAGGSEAFF.

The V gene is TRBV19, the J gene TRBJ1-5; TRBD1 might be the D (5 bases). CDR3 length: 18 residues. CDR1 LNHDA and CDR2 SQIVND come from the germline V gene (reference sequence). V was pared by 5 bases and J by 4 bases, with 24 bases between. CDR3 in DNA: TGTGCCAGTAGTTCCCTCATCGGGGGTGTTGGGACGAATCAGCCCCAGCATTTT. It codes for CASSSLIGGVGTNQPQHF.

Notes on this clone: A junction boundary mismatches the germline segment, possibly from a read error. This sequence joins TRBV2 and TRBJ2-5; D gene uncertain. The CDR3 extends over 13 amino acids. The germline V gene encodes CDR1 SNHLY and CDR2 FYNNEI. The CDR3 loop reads CASSPPPQQTQYF. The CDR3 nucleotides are TGTGCCAGCAGCCCCCCTCCCCAACAGACCCAGTACTTC.

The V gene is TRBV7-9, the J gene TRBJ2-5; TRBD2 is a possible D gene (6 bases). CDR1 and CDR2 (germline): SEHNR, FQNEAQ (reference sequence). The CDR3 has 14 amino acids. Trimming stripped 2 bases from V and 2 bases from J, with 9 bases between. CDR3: CASSLLGGQETQYF. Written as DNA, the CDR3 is TGTGCCAGCAGCTTACTGGGGGGTCAAGAGACCCAGTACTTC.

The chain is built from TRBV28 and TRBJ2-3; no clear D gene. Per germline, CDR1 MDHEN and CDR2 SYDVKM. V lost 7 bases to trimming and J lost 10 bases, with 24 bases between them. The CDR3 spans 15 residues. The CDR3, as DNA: TGTGCCAGCATTGGCCCCGCACGGAGTTTGACGGCGCAGTATTTT. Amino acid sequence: CASIGPARSLTAQYF.

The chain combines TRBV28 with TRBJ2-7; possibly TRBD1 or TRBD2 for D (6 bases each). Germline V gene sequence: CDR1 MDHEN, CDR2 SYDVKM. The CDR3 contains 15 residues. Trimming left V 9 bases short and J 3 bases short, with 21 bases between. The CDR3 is CASANEWGAHYEQYF. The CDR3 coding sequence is TGTGCCAGTGCGAATGAGTGGGGGGCACACTACGAGCAGTACTTC.

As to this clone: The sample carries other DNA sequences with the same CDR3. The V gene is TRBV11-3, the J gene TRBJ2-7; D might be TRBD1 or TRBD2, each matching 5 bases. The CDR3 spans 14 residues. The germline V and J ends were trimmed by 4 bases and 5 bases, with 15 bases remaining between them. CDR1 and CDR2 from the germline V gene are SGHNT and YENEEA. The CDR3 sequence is CASSSPSGTNEQYF. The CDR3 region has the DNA TGTGCCAGCAGCTCCCCCTCCGGGACCAACGAGCAGTACTTC.

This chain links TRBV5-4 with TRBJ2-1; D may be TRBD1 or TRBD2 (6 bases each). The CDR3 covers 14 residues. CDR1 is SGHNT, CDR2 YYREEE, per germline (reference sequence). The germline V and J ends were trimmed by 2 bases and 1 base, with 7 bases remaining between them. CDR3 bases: TGTGCCAGCAGCTTAGGGGGGTCCTACAATGAGCAGTTCTTC. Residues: CASSLGGSYNEQFF.